This T cell receptor (beta chain) was recovered during a study of identical twins. Study results and limitations: Memory repertoires lacked the insertion deficit that abundant cord blood beta clonotypes showed.

In its sample, this clonotype was seen many times. Its specificity is not known. TCRdb passed the 5' RACE reads through MiXCR, listing each CDR3 protein once. The table shows hundreds of thousands of distinct CDR3 sequences, with around 20% occurring only once. Per the germline V gene, CDR1 is DFQATT and CDR2 is SNEGSKA (reference sequence). With 6 bases removed from V and 1 base from J, the gap between germline ends came to 13 bases. The CDR3 spans 14 residues. These data were also filed under a second study, of T cells expressing NK-cell markers.

Sequencing was done on a sample of PBMCs. The chain combines TRBV20-1 with TRBJ2-4, with D perhaps matching TRBD1 or TRBD2 (5 bases each). This TCR was recovered from a woman between 18 and 29 years old in good health. The CDR3 sequence is CSASSGRAKNIQYF. CDR3 in DNA: TGCAGTGCGTCGTCGGGGCGGGCCAAAAACATTCAGTACTTC.